This T cell receptor (beta chain) was sequenced for a study of Ad26.COV2.S vaccination and SARS-CoV-2 variants. CDR1 is LGHDT, CDR2 YNNKEL, per germline (reference sequence). V was clipped by 0 bases and J by 5 bases, with 7 bases between them. CDR3 length: 13 amino acids. Treatment defined: about 20 received Ad26.COV2.S at low or high dose, single or two shots; about five received placebo; per-sample allocation not given. Sample collection was performed on day 63 after the first vaccine or placebo injection. Here immunoSEQ multiplex PCR was the method, and the copy in TCRdb shows in-frame clones only, minus some. The sample carries 440,000 or so clones, around 90% recorded once.

Sample: peripheral blood, taken in a trial of Ad26.COV2.S vaccine versus placebo. This clonotype was sampled from a person aged 18-60 years who received the Ad26.COV2.S COVID-19 vaccine or a placebo. The chain combines TRBV3-1 (or the pseudogene TRBV3-2) with TRBJ1-2; D remains ambiguous. Here the CDR3 reads CASSQETLYGYTF. Here the CDR3 DNA reads TGTGCCAGCAGCCAAGAGACCCTTTATGGCTACACCTTC.